The rows below give T cell receptor beta chains drawn from one sample of a study of T cells after yellow fever vaccination. TCRdb re-called the 5' RACE reads with MiXCR, one entry per CDR3 protein. The profile shows some 250,000 distinct CDR3 sequences, about 3.5% of them singletons. The source material was PBMCs, sampled 15 days after the yellow fever booster vaccination. The source is a man younger than 35 who received the YFV17D yellow fever vaccine. Both conserved end residues are part of each CDR3. The D gene is left open where the match is weak. Part of the rows lack a size; the others show once, few, many or a class for expanded clones.

v_call,j_call,d_call,clone_size,cdr3_nt,cdr3_aa
TRBV5-1,TRBJ2-3,TRBD1,many,TGCGCCAGCAGCCTAATGACAGGGGGCGAAGGAGATACGCAGTATTTT,CASSLMTGGEGDTQYF
TRBV29-1,TRBJ1-2,TRBD1,many,TGCAGCGTTGGAGGGGGACAGGGCCTTAACTATGGCTACACCTTC,CSVGGGQGLNYGYTF
TRBV3-1,TRBJ2-3,TRBD2,many,TGTGCCAGCAGCCAAGAGAGGACTAGCGGGGGGGCAGATACGCAGTATTTT,CASSQERTSGGADTQYF
TRBV4-3,TRBJ2-5,.,few,TGCGCCAGCAGCGCGGACAGTCAAGAGACCCAGTACTTC,CASSADSQETQYF
TRBV11-2,TRBJ2-5,TRBD2,many,TGTGCCAGCAGCGCACCCCGACTAGCGGGGGGGAGGGGGACCCAGTACTTC,CASSAPRLAGGRGTQYF
TRBV7-7,TRBJ2-5,.,many,TGTGCCAGCAGTCGGGAGCGGGTGGAGACCCAGTACTTC,CASSRERVETQYF
TRBV5-1,TRBJ1-2,.,many,TGCGCCAGCAGCTTACGGACAGAGGCCACTTATGGCTACACCTTC,CASSLRTEATYGYTF
TRBV25-1,TRBJ1-6,.,many,TGTGCCAGCAGTGAAACCGCCGATCATTATTCACCCCTCCACTTT,CASSETADHYSPLHF
TRBV20-1,TRBJ1-5,TRBD1,many,TGCAGTGCTAGAGGTGGACAGGGGGGAAGCGGGATCAATCAGCCCCAGCATTTT,CSARGGQGGSGINQPQHF
TRBV7-9,TRBJ1-5,.,many,TGTGCCAGCAGCTCGCTTTCCGGGACGGTGAATCAGCCCCAGCATTTT,CASSSLSGTVNQPQHF
TRBV29-1,TRBJ2-3,TRBD2,many,TGCAGCGTTGGCGGACTAGCGGGAGTAGATACGCAGTATTTT,CSVGGLAGVDTQYF
TRBV20-1,TRBJ2-5,TRBD2,many,TGCAGTGCTAGAGATCTGACAGTGCGGGGGGGCTCGGTGACCCAGTACTTC,CSARDLTVRGGSVTQYF
TRBV5-1,TRBJ2-6,TRBD2,many,TGCGCCAGCAGCCCTGGACTAGCGGACTCTGGGGCCAACGTCCTGACTTTC,CASSPGLADSGANVLTF
TRBV20-1,TRBJ2-5,.,many,TGCAGTGCTCTAGACAATTACCAAGAGACCCAGTACTTC,CSALDNYQETQYF
TRBV20-1,TRBJ2-1,.,many,TGCAGTGCTAGGTGGACAATTAGCAATGAGCAGTTCTTC,CSARWTISNEQFF
TRBV7-8,TRBJ2-5,TRBD1,many,TGTGCCAGCAGCTTAGCCCTCCACGGACAGGGCCAAGAGACCCAGTACTTC,CASSLALHGQGQETQYF
TRBV7-9,TRBJ2-1,TRBD2,many,TGTGCCAGCAGACAAAGCGGGGGGGCTTATCATGAGCAGTTCTTC,CASRQSGGAYHEQFF
TRBV5-1,TRBJ2-1,.,many,TGCGCCAGCAGCTTGAACCTAGCCACCCAGCAGTTCTTC,CASSLNLATQQFF
TRBV7-9,TRBJ2-3,TRBD1,many,TGTGCCAGCAGACGAGACAGGGGGCGGTACCCAGATACGCAGTATTTT,CASRRDRGRYPDTQYF
TRBV15,TRBJ2-6,TRBD1,many,TGTGCCACCAGCAGAGGACAGGGTTACGGGGCCAACGTCCTGACTTTC,CATSRGQGYGANVLTF
TRBV10-2,TRBJ2-2,.,many,TGCGCCAGCCGCGATGCCGGGGCTTACACCGGGGAGCTGTTTTTT,CASRDAGAYTGELFF
TRBV7-3,TRBJ1-1,.,few,TGTGCCAGCAGCTTATACGAGGGCACTGAAGCTTTCTTT,CASSLYEGTEAFF
TRBV29-1,TRBJ2-7,.,.,TGCAGCGTTGAAGGGAGTGGGGACCCCCCCTACGAGCAGTACTTC,CSVEGSGDPPYEQYF
TRBV7-9,TRBJ1-2,.,many,TGTGCCAGCAGCTTAGGCCCGGAGAGTGGCTACACCTTC,CASSLGPESGYTF
TRBV5-1,TRBJ1-2,.,many,TGCGCCAGCAGCTTGGGTAAAATAGGAGGCTACACCTTC,CASSLGKIGGYTF
TRBV27,TRBJ1-1,.,many,TGTGCCAGCAGTTTATGGTCTGGGACTTCGATGAACACTGAAGCTTTCTTT,CASSLWSGTSMNTEAFF
TRBV7-7,TRBJ2-1,.,.,TGTGCTAGCAGCTTAGGAAGATGGAATGAGCAGTTCTTC,CASSLGRWNEQFF
TRBV5-1,TRBJ2-7,.,many,TGCGCCAGCAGCTTGGAAGGAACAACATCCTACGAGCAGTACTTC,CASSLEGTTSYEQYF
TRBV6-6,TRBJ2-3,TRBD2,many,TGTGCCAGCAGCCTAGCGGGGGGTAATAGAGATACGCAGTATTTT,CASSLAGGNRDTQYF
TRBV20-1,TRBJ2-5,.,many,TGCAGTGCTAGAGACCCTAGACAGGTTTTAGAGACCCAGTACTTC,CSARDPRQVLETQYF
TRBV6-5,TRBJ1-2,.,many,TGTGCCAGCAGTTACTCGGTTACAAATAACTATGGCTACACCTTC,CASSYSVTNNYGYTF
TRBV29-1,TRBJ2-7,TRBD1,many,TGCAGCGTGCGACAGGGGGGCGAGCAGTACTTC,CSVRQGGEQYF
TRBV20-1,TRBJ2-7,.,many,TGCAGTGCTGGTCGGACGCCGGGCAGCTCCTACGAGCAGTACTTC,CSAGRTPGSSYEQYF
TRBV5-6,TRBJ1-1,.,few,TGTGCCAGCAGCTTGATCTCGGACACTGAAGCTTTCTTT,CASSLISDTEAFF
TRBV6-1,TRBJ2-6,.,many,TGTGCCAGCAGTGAGGGGGTATCTGGGGCCAACGTCCTGACTTTC,CASSEGVSGANVLTF
TRBV6-5,TRBJ2-7,TRBD2,many,TGTGCCAGCAGCCGAATAGCGGGGGGGAATTCCGAAACCTACGAGCAGTACTTC,CASSRIAGGNSETYEQYF
TRBV7-3,TRBJ2-3,TRBD2,many,TGTGCCAGCAGCTTACGGGAGGCAGATACGCAGTATTTT,CASSLREADTQYF
TRBV4-2,TRBJ2-5,.,many,TGTGCCAGCAGCCAAGGAGGATTCACGGGGGAGACCCAGTACTTC,CASSQGGFTGETQYF
TRBV10-3,TRBJ2-5,TRBD2,many,TGTGCCATCAGTGATTCCCCACCGGGGGGGCGAACCTACCAAGAGACCCAGTACTTC,CAISDSPPGGRTYQETQYF
TRBV18,TRBJ1-1,.,once,TGTGCCAGCTCACCAGGGCACTCTCGGGAAGCTTTCTTT,CASSPGHSREAFF
TRBV6-5,TRBJ2-1,TRBD2,many,TGTGCCACGTCGCGGGGGGGCCCGCGTGAGCAGTTCTTC,CATSRGGPREQFF
TRBV5-1,TRBJ2-5,.,many,TGCGCCAGCAGCTTGGCGTCAGCCGGAGGGACCCAGTACTTC,CASSLASAGGTQYF
TRBV7-8,TRBJ1-2,.,many,TGTGCCAGCAGCTTAATATGGTCCACGGGACGTAGACCGGAAAGAGCTAACTATGGCTACACCTTC,CASSLIWSTGRRPERANYGYTF
TRBV5-4,TRBJ2-1,.,many,TGTGCCAGCAGCTTGGTAATCAGCGATGAGCAGTTCTTC,CASSLVISDEQFF
TRBV28,TRBJ1-6,TRBD1,many,TGTGCCAGCAGTTTCTTAGGGGGCAGGAATTCACCCCTCCACTTT,CASSFLGGRNSPLHF
TRBV20-1,TRBJ2-5,.,many,TGCAGCGCCCCCCGGAGCCCACGGGAGACCCAGTACTTC,CSAPRSPRETQYF
TRBV5-6,TRBJ2-7,.,few,TGTGCCAGCAGTAAATCCTACCGGGACTACGAGCAGTACTTC,CASSKSYRDYEQYF
TRBV4-1,TRBJ2-3,.,many,TGCGCCAGCAGCCAAGCCGGGACTCTGGATACGCAGTATTTT,CASSQAGTLDTQYF
TRBV20-1,TRBJ2-1,.,many,TGCAGTGCTAGAACCCTCTCTAGCGCTGACTACAATGAGCAGTTCTTC,CSARTLSSADYNEQFF
TRBV5-1,TRBJ1-2,.,few,TGCGCCAGCAGCTTCACAGCCAACTATGGCTACACCTTC,CASSFTANYGYTF
TRBV4-2,TRBJ2-3,.,many,TGTGCCAGCAGCCAATACGGGCCCTGGCCAGATACGCAGTATTTT,CASSQYGPWPDTQYF
TRBV19,TRBJ1-2,.,many,TGTGCCAGTAGTATAGGAAGGGGATTCGAGGATGGCTACACCTTC,CASSIGRGFEDGYTF
TRBV20-1,TRBJ2-1,TRBD2,many,TGCAGTGCCAAAATAGCGCCAAGCGGGGCCGTATACAATGAGCAGTTCTTC,CSAKIAPSGAVYNEQFF
TRBV27,TRBJ2-5,.,many,TGTGCCAGCAGTTTATCTTTTAGGGCGGCACAGAGAGAGACCCAGTACTTC,CASSLSFRAAQRETQYF
TRBV7-8,TRBJ2-7,.,many,TGTGCCAGCAGTCAGCTAGTGGGACAAATCTACGAGCAGTACTTC,CASSQLVGQIYEQYF
TRBV5-1,TRBJ2-6,.,.,TGCGCCAGCAGCTTGGCCCCAGGGTCTGGGGCCAACGTCCTGACTTTC,CASSLAPGSGANVLTF
TRBV9,TRBJ2-7,TRBD1,.,TGTGCCAGCAGCGCATACGGGACAGGGGAGCAGTACTTC,CASSAYGTGEQYF
TRBV12-3/TRBV12-4,TRBJ2-4,.,many,TGTGCCAGCAGTTTAGAGGGCGGGGTCGCCAAAAACATTCAGTACTTC,CASSLEGGVAKNIQYF
TRBV5-1,TRBJ1-1,.,many,TGCGCCAGCAGCCACTTCGGGACGAACACTGAAGCTTTCTTT,CASSHFGTNTEAFF
TRBV20-1,TRBJ1-2,.,many,TGCAGTGCTGACACCCCACCGGGACACGGCTACACCTTC,CSADTPPGHGYTF